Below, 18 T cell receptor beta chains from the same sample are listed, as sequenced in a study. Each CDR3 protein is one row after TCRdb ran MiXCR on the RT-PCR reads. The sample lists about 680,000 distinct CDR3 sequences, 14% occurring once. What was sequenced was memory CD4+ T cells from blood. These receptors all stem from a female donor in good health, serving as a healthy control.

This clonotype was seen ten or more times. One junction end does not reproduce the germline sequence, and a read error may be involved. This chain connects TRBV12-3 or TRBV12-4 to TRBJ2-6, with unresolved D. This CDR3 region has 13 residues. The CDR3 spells CASSFSGANVLTF. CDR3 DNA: TGTGCTAGCAGCTTCTCTGGGGCCAACGTCCTGACTTTC.

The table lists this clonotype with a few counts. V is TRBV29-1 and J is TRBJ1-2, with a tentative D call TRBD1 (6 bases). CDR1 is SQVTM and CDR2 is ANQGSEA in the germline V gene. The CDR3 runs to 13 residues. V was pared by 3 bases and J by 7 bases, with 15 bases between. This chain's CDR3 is CSVDVRGAGGYTF. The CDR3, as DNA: TGCAGCGTTGATGTCAGGGGCGCAGGTGGCTACACCTTC.

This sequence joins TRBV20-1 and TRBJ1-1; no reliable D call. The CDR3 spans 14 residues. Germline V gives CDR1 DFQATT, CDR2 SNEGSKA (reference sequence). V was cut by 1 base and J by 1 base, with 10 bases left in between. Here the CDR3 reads CSARANLGNTEAFF. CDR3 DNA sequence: TGCAGTGCTAGAGCAAACTTGGGGAACACTGAAGCTTTCTTT.

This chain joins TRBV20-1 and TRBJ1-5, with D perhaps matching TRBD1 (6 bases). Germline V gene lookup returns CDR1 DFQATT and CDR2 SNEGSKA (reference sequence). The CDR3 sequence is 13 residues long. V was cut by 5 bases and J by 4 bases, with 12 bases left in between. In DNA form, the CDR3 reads TGCAGTGCTCCGGACAGCCAAAATCAGCCCCAGCATTTT. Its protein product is CSAPDSQNQPQHF.

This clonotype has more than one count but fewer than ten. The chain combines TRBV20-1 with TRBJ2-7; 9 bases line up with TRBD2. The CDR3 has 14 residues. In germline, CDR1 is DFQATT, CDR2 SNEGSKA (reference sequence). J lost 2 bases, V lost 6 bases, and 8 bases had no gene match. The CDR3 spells CSAGGREGAYEQYF. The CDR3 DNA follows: TGCAGTGCAGGGGGGCGGGAGGGAGCCTACGAGCAGTACTTC.

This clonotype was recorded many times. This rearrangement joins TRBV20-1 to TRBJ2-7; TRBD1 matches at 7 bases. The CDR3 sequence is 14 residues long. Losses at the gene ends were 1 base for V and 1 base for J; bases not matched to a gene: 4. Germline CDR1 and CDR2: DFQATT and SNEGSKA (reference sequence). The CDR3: CSARATGVSYEQYF. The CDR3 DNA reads TGCAGTGCTAGAGCCACAGGGGTATCCTACGAGCAGTACTTC.

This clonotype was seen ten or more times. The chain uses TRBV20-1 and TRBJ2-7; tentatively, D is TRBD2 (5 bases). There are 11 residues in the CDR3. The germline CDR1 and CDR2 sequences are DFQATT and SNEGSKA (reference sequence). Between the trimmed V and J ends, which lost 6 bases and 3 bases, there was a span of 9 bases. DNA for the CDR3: TGCAGTGCAGCAGACTACTACGAGCAGTACTTC. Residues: CSAADYYEQYF.

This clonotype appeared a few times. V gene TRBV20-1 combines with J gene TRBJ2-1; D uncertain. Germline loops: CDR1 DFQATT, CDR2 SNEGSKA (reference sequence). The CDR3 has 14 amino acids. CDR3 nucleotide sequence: TGCATAACAATCAGCCTACTTTCCTACAATGAGCAGTTCTTC. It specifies CITISLLSYNEQFF.

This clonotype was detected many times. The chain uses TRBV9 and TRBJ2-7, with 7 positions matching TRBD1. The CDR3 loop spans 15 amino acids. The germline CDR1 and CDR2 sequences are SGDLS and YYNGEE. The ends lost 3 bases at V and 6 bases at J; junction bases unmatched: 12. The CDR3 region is CASSESPTDRAEQYF. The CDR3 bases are TGTGCCAGCAGCGAGAGCCCCACTGACAGGGCCGAGCAGTACTTC. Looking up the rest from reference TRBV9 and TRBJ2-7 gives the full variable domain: DSGVTQTPKHLITATGQRVTLRCSPRSGDLSVYWYQQSLDQGLQFLIQYYNGEERAKGNILERFSAQQFPDLHSELNLSSLELGDSALYFCASSESPTDRAEQYFGPGTRLTVT.

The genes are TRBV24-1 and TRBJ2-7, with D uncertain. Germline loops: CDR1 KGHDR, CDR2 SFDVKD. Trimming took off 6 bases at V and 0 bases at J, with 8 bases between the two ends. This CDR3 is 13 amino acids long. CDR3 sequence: CATSYGSSYEQYF. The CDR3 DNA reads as TGTGCCACCAGTTATGGCAGCTCCTACGAGCAGTACTTC.

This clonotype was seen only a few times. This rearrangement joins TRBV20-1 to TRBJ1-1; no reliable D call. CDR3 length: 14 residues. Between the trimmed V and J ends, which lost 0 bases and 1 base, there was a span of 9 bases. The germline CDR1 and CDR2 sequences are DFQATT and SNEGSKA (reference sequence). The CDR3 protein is CSAREATANTEAFF. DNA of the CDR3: TGCAGTGCTAGAGAGGCCACAGCGAACACTGAAGCTTTCTTT.

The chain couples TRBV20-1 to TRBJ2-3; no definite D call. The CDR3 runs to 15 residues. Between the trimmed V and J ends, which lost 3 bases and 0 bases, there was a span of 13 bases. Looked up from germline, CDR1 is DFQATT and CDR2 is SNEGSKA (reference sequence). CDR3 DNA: TGCAGTGCTAGTGGAGCAACCGCTAGCACAGATACGCAGTATTTT. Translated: CSASGATASTDTQYF.

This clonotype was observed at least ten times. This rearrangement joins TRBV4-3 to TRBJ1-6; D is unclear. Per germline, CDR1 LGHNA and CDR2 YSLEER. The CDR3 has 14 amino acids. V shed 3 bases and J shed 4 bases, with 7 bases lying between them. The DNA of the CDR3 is TGCGCCAGCAGCCACCCAGATTATAATTCACCCCTCCACTTT. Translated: CASSHPDYNSPLHF.

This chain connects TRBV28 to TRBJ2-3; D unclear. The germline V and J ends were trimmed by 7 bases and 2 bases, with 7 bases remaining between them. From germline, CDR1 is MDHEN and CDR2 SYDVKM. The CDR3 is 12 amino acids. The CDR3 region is CASISNTDTQYF. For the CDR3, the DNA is TGTGCCAGCATATCTAACACAGATACGCAGTATTTT.

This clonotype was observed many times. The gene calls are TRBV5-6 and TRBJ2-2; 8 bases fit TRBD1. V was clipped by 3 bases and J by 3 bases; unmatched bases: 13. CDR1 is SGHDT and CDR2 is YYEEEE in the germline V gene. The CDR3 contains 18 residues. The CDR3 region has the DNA TGTGCCAGCAGCTCACTAAGGTCCGGGACAGGTTACACCGGGGAGCTGTTTTTT. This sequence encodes CASSSLRSGTGYTGELFF.

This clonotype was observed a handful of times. The CDR3 sequence: CSARQLGGAYEQYF. CDR3 DNA: TGCAGTGCTCGCCAGCTAGGGGGTGCTTACGAGCAGTACTTC. The chain carries TRBV20-1 and TRBJ2-7; D might be TRBD1 (6 bases). Germline values: CDR1 DFQATT, CDR2 SNEGSKA (reference sequence). V lost 5 bases and J 4 bases, leaving 18 bases between the germline ends. The CDR3 runs 14 residues.

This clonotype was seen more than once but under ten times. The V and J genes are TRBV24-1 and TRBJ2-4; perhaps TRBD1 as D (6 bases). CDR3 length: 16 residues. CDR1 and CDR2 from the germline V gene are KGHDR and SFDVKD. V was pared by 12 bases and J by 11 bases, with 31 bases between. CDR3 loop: CAAGTTGTLIPFVQYF. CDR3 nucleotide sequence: TGTGCCGCCGGGACAACCGGGACCCTAATCCCATTCGTTCAGTACTTC.

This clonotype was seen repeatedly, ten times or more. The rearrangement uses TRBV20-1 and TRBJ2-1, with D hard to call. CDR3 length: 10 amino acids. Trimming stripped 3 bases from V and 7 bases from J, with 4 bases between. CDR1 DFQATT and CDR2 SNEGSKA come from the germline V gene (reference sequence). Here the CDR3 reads CSASNNEQFF. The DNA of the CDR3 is TGCAGTGCTAGTAATAATGAGCAGTTCTTC.